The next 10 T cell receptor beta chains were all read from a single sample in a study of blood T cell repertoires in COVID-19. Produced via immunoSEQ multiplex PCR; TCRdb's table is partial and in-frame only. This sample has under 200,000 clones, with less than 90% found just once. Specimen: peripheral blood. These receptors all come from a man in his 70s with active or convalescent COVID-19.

CDR3 protein: CASSGDTGELFF. DNA for the CDR3: TGTGCCAGCTCGGGGGACACCGGGGAGCTGTTTTTT. This chain connects TRBV2 to TRBJ2-2; D perhaps matches TRBD2 (6 bases). The ends were cut back, 8 bases at V and 3 bases at J, with 7 bases in the middle. CDR3 length equals 12 residues. CDR1 and CDR2 from the germline V gene are SNHLY and FYNNEI.

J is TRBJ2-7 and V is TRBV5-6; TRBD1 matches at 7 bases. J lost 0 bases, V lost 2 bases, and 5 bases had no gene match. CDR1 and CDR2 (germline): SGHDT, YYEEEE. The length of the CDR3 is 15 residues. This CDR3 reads CASSFGTVSSYEQYF. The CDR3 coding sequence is TGTGCCAGCAGCTTCGGGACAGTCAGCTCCTACGAGCAGTACTTC.

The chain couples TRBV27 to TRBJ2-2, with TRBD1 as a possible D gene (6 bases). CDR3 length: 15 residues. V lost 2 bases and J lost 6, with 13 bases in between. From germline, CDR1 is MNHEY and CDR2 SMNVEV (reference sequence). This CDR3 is CASSLATGSAGELFF. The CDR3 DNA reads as TGTGCCAGCAGTTTAGCTACAGGGTCGGCCGGGGAGCTGTTTTTT.

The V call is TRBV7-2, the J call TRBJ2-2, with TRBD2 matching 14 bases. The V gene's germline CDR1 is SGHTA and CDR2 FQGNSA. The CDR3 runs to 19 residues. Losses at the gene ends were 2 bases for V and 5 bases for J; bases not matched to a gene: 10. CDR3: CASSLMAGLAGVGTGELFF. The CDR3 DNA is TGTGCCAGCAGCTTAATGGCGGGACTAGCGGGAGTGGGGACCGGGGAGCTGTTTTTT.

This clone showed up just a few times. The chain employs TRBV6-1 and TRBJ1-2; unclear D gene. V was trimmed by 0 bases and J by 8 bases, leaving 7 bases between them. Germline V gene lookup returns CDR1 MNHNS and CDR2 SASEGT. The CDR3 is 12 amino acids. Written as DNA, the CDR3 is TGTGCCAGCAGTGAAGCGGAGTCGGGCTACACCTTC. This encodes CASSEAESGYTF.

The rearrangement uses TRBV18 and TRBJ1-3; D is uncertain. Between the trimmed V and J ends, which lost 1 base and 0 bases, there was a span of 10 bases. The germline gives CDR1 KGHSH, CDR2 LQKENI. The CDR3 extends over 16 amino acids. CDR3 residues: CASSPLSERSGNTIYF. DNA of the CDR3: TGTGCCAGCTCACCACTCTCCGAGCGCTCTGGAAACACCATATATTTT.

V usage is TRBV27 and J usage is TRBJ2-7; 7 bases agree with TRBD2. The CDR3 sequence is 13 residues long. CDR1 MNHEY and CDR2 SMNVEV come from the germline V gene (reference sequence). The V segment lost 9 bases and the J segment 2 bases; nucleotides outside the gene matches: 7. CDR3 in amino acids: CASRREGTYEQYF. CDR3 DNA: TGTGCCAGTCGGAGGGAGGGAACCTACGAGCAGTACTTC.

CDR3: CASEWAGANQPQHF. In nucleotides, the CDR3 is TGTGCCAGCGAGTGGGCAGGGGCTAATCAGCCCCAGCATTTT. The genes are TRBV28 and TRBJ1-5; D might be TRBD1 (6 bases). The CDR3 contains 14 residues. Trimming shortened V by 8 bases and J by 4 bases, and 15 bases separated the two germline ends. Germline V CDR1 and CDR2: MDHEN, SYDVKM.

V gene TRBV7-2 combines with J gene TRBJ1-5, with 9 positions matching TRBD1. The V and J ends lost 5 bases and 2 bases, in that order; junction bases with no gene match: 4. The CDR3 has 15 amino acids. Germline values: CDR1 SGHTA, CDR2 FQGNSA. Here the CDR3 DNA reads TGTGCCAGCAGCCCGCGGACAGGGGGCAATCAGCCCCAGCATTTT. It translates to CASSPRTGGNQPQHF.

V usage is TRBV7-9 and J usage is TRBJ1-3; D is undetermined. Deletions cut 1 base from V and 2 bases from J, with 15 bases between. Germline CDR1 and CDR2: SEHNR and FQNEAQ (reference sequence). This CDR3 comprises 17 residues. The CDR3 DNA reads TGTGCCAGCAGCTTAGTGACTAAATGGGGTACTGGAAACACCATATATTTT. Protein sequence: CASSLVTKWGTGNTIYF.